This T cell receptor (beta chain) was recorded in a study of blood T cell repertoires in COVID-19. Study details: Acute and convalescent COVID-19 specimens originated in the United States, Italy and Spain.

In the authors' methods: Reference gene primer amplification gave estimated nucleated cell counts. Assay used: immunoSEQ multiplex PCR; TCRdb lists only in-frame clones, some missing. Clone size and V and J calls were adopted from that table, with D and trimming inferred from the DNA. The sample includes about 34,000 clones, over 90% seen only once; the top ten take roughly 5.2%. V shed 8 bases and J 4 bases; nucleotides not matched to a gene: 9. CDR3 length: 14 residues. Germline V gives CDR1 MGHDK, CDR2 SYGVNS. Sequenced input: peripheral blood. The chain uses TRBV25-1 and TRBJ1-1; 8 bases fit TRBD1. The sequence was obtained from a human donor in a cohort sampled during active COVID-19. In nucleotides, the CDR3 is TGTGCCAGCTCCTGGGGCAGGGGGCTCACTGAAGCTTTCTTT. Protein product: CASSWGRGLTEAFF.